The clone carrying this T cell receptor beta chain was counted only a few times. What it recognizes is unknown. The source of the sample is a study of cytomegalovirus exposure and HLA in healthy donors. CDR1 SGHKS and CDR2 YYEKEE come from the germline V gene (reference sequence). The CDR3 consists of 17 residues. V lost 2 bases to trimming and J lost 0 bases; unmatched junction nucleotides: 6. Study observations and caveats: Several of the most significant clusters were apparently associated with common viral pathogens in a later analysis. Published work reported that the classifier diagnosed cytomegalovirus status with high specificity and sensitivity.

60 Vbeta and 13 Jbeta primers were used in PCR. Sequenced by immunoSEQ multiplex PCR; TCRdb stores in-frame clones only, minus some. The sample lists 100,000 to 150,000 clones, more than 75% seen once, with 1.8% in the top ten. The origin of this receptor is a man younger than 35 in good health and CMV-seronegative. Sequenced: PBMCs. The J gene is TRBJ1-4, the V gene TRBV5-5, with 8 bases aligning to TRBD1. CDR3 sequence: CASSFRGQVATNEKLFF. The CDR3 DNA reads as TGTGCCAGCAGCTTTAGGGGACAGGTTGCAACTAATGAAAAACTGTTTTTT.